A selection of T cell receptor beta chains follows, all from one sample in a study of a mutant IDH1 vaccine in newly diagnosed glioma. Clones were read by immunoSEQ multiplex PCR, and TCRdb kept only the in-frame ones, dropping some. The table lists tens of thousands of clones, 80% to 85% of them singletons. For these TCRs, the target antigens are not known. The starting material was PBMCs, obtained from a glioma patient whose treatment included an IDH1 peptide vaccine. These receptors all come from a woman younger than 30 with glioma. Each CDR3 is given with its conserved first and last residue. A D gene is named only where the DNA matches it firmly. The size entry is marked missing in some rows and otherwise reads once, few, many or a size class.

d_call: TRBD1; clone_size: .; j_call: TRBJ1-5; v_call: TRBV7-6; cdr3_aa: CASSLTGQGGQPQHF; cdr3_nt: TGTGCCAGCAGCTTGACCGGACAGGGAGGACAGCCCCAGCATTTT
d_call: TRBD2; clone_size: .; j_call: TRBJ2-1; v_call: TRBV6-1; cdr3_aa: CASSVSLAGGYNEQFF; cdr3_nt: TGTGCCAGCAGTGTATCTCTAGCGGGAGGATACAATGAGCAGTTCTTC
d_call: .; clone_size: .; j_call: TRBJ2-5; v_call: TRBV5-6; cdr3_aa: CASSLHQETQYF; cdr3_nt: TGTGCCAGCAGCTTGCACCAAGAGACCCAGTACTTC
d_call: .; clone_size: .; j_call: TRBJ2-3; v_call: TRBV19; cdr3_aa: CASSIGLSTDTQYF; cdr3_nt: TGTGCCAGTAGTATTGGACTCAGCACAGATACGCAGTATTTT
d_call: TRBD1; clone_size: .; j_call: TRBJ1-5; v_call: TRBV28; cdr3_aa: CAAGTDFRPQHF; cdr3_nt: TGTGCGGCTGGGACAGACTTTCGACCCCAGCATTTT
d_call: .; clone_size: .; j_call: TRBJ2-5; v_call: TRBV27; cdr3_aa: CASSFSLAETQYF; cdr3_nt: TGTGCCAGCAGTTTCTCGCTAGCTGAGACCCAGTACTTC
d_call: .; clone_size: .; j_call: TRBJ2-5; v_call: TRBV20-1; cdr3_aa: CSARDASDGDF; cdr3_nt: TGCAGTGCTAGGGATGCTAGCGACGGGGACTTC
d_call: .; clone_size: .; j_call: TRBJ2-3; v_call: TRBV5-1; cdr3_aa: CASSLGSLGTDTQYF; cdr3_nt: TGCGCCAGCAGCTTGGGTTCCCTAGGGACAGATACGCAGTATTTT
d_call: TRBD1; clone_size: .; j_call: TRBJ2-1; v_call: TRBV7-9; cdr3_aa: CASSLSGQGNEQFF; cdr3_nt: TGTGCCAGCAGCTTGTCGGGACAGGGGAATGAGCAGTTCTTC
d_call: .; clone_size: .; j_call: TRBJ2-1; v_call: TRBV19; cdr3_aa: CASSYTRGSYNEQFF; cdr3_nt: TGTGCCAGTAGCTACACCAGGGGCTCCTACAATGAGCAGTTCTTC
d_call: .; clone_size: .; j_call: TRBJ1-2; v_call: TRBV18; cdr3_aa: CASSPNRESYTF; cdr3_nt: TGTGCCAGCTCACCGAACAGGGAAAGCTACACCTTC
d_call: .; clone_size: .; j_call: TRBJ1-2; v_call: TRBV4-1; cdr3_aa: CASSQGAYGYTF; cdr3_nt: TGCGCCAGCAGCCAGGGGGCTTATGGCTACACCTTC
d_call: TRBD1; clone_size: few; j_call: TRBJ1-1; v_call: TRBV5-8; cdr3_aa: CASTLGQGGFGDTEAFF; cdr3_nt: TGTGCCAGCACCCTCGGACAGGGAGGGTTCGGGGACACTGAAGCTTTCTTT